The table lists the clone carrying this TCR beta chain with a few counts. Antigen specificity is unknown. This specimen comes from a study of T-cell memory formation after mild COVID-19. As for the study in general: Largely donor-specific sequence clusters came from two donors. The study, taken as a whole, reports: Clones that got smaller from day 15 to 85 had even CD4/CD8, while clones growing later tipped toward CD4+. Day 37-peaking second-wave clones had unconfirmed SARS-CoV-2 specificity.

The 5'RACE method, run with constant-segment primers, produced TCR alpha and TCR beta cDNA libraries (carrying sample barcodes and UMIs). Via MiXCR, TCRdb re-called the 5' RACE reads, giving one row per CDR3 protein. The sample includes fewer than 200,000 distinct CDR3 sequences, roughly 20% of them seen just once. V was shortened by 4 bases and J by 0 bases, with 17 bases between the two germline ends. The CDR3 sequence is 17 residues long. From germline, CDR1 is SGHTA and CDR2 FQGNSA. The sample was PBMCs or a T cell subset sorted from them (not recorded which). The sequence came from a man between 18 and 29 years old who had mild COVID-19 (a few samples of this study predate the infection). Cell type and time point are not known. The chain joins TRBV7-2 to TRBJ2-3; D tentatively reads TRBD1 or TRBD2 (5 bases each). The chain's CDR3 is CASSYAGTYLSTDTQYF. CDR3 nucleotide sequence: TGTGCCAGCAGCTACGCAGGGACCTATCTTAGCACAGATACGCAGTATTTT. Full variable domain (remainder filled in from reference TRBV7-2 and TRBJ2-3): GAGVSQSPSNKVTEKGKDVELRCDPISGHTALYWYRQSLGQGLEFLIYFQGNSAPDKSGLPSDRFSAERTGGSVSTLTIQRTQQEDSAVYLCASSYAGTYLSTDTQYFGPGTRLTVL.